These 28 T cell receptor beta chains were all obtained from the same sample, sequenced in a study of blood T cell repertoires in COVID-19. Data came from immunoSEQ multiplex PCR; TCRdb stores just in-frame clones and leaves some out. The table has approximately 500,000 clones, around 87% seen once. The sequencing sample was made of PBMCs or T cells enriched from blood (not recorded which). All receptors derive from a woman aged 40 to 55 who had recovered from COVID-19.

The rearrangement links TRBV20-1 to TRBJ2-5, with 8 bases that match TRBD1. Germline CDR1 is DFQATT and CDR2 is SNEGSKA (reference sequence). There are 14 residues in the CDR3. Unmatched junction bases numbered 7, after V lost 3 bases and J lost 4 bases. DNA for the CDR3: TGCAGTGCTAGTGTCCAGGGGGCTTCAGAGACCCAGTACTTC. Amino acids: CSASVQGASETQYF.

The chain has TRBV28 and TRBJ1-2, with a tentative D call TRBD1 (5 bases). Trimming removed 5 bases at V and 0 bases at J, with 19 bases between. Germline V gene lookup returns CDR1 MDHEN and CDR2 SYDVKM. The CDR3 has 17 residues. The CDR3 reads CASSPHLGGAANYGYTF. Here the CDR3 DNA reads TGTGCCAGCAGTCCCCACCTCGGAGGGGCAGCTAACTATGGCTACACCTTC.

This chain connects TRBV9 to TRBJ1-5; D gene uncertain. V lost 2 bases and J lost 4, with 7 bases in between. In germline, CDR1 is SGDLS, CDR2 YYNGEE. This CDR3 has 13 residues. CDR3 coding DNA: TGTGCCAGCAGCGTTACGGGAAATCAGCCCCAGCATTTT. Amino acids: CASSVTGNQPQHF.

The chain uses TRBV27 and TRBJ1-3, with TRBD1 matching over 7 bases. J was trimmed by 1 base and V by 5 bases; bases with no gene match: 8. CDR3 size: 16 residues. CDR1 MNHEY and CDR2 SMNVEV come from the germline V gene (reference sequence). CDR3 bases: TGTGCCAGCAGTGTCAGGGGGTTGATTTCTGGAAACACCATATATTTT. Translation gives CASSVRGLISGNTIYF.

V usage is TRBV4-1 and J usage is TRBJ2-1, with D unclear. CDR1 is MGHRA and CDR2 is YSYEKL in the germline V gene. This CDR3 spans 13 amino acids. Trimming removed 0 bases from V and 4 bases from J, with 4 bases in between. As DNA, the CDR3 is TGCGCCAGCAGCCAAGATGCGTACAATGAGCAGTTCTTC. Encoded protein: CASSQDAYNEQFF.

The chain recombines TRBV3-1 (or the pseudogene TRBV3-2) with TRBJ1-2; 7 nucleotides align to TRBD1. V trimming: 4 bases; J trimming: 4 bases; junction bases outside the gene matches: 6. This CDR3 is built from 14 residues. Germline V CDR1 and CDR2: LGHDT, YNNKEL (reference sequence). CDR3 DNA sequence: TGTGCCAGCAGCCGAACCGACAGGGTCTATGGCTACACCTTC. It translates to CASSRTDRVYGYTF.

This clone was counted once. V usage is TRBV5-6 and J usage is TRBJ2-5; D is perhaps TRBD2 (7 bases). Per the germline V gene, CDR1 is SGHDT and CDR2 is YYEEEE. Trimming cost V 4 bases and J 5 bases, with 18 bases left between them. The length of the CDR3 is 15 residues. CDR3 in amino acids: CASSPQSGGFETQYF. As DNA, the CDR3 is TGTGCCAGCAGCCCCCAATCGGGGGGCTTCGAGACCCAGTACTTC. The complete variable domain, with remaining parts taken from reference TRBV5-6 and TRBJ2-5, reads DAGVTQSPTHLIKTRGQQVTLRCSPKSGHDTVSWYQQALGQGPQFIFQYYEEEERQRGNFPDRFSGHQFPNYSSELNVNALLLGDSALYLCASSPQSGGFETQYFGPGTRLLVL.

V gene TRBV7-2 combines with J gene TRBJ1-1, with D hard to call. Trimming took off 4 bases at V and 4 bases at J, with 13 bases between the two ends. This CDR3 is built from 14 residues. Germline-derived CDR1 and CDR2 are SGHTA and FQGNSA. DNA for the CDR3: TGTGCCAGCAGCTCCGGGTCTAAAGTCACTGAAGCTTTCTTT. This gives the protein CASSSGSKVTEAFF. Supplemented by reference TRBV7-2 and TRBJ1-1, the full variable domain reads GAGVSQSPSNKVTEKGKDVELRCDPISGHTALYWYRQSLGQGLEFLIYFQGNSAPDKSGLPSDRFSAERTGGSVSTLTIQRTQQEDSAVYLCASSSGSKVTEAFFGQGTRLTVV.

This chain joins TRBV27 and TRBJ2-6, with 9 bases identical to TRBD1. CDR1 and CDR2 (germline): MNHEY, SMNVEV (reference sequence). This CDR3 spans 18 amino acids. V lost 5 bases to trimming and J lost 0 bases; unmatched junction nucleotides: 8. CDR3: CASSPWGTGPSGANVLTF. CDR3 bases: TGTGCCAGCAGTCCCTGGGGGACAGGGCCCTCTGGGGCCAACGTCCTGACTTTC.

The chain employs TRBV4-3 and TRBJ1-2; no clear D. Germline values: CDR1 LGHNA, CDR2 YSLEER. The length of the CDR3 is 19 residues. The germline V and J ends were trimmed by 0 bases and 2 bases, with 22 bases remaining between them. CDR3 amino acids: CASSQDPLAGRIGNYGYTF. The DNA of the CDR3 is TGCGCCAGCAGCCAAGATCCTTTGGCAGGTCGAATTGGCAACTATGGCTACACCTTC.

The CDR3 loop is CASSQDWLAGAYNEQFF. In DNA, the CDR3 is TGTGCCAGCAGCCAAGATTGGCTAGCGGGAGCCTACAATGAGCAGTTCTTC. The chain combines TRBV14 with TRBJ2-1, with 10 bases identical to TRBD2. V dropped 0 bases and J dropped 2; count of bases not matched to a gene: 4. In germline, CDR1 is SGHDN, CDR2 FVKESK. This CDR3 has 17 residues.

The chain carries TRBV30 and TRBJ1-1; D unclear. This CDR3 is built from 14 residues. The V gene's germline CDR1 is GTSNPN and CDR2 SVGIG (reference sequence). The V gene lost 2 bases and the J gene lost 10 bases, with 20 bases spanning the gap. CDR3 sequence (DNA): TGTGCCTGGAGTCCTCCGGGAAGATCGAACGGAGCTTTCTTT. Protein: CAWSPPGRSNGAFF. The whole variable domain, filled in from reference TRBV30 and TRBJ1-1, reads SQTIHQWPATLVQPVGSPLSLECTVEGTSNPNLYWYRQAAGRGLQLLFYSVGIGQISSEVPQNLSASRPQDRQFILSSKKLLLSDSGFYLCAWSPPGRSNGAFFGQGTRLTVV.

This chain connects TRBV11-3 to TRBJ1-1, with no clear D. Germline loops: CDR1 SGHNT, CDR2 YENEEA. The length of the CDR3 is 15 residues. The V end lost 5 bases, the J end lost 10 bases, and 23 bases lay between the germline ends. The CDR3 DNA is TGTGCCAGCAGCCCGGGGTCAGGAGAGCCCTACGGAGCTTTCTTT. Translated: CASSPGSGEPYGAFF.

The chain has TRBV10-3 and TRBJ2-3, with a weak D call TRBD2 (6 bases). Germline CDR1 ENHRY, CDR2 SYGVKD. The CDR3 contains 16 residues. Between the trimmed V and J ends, which lost 0 bases and 0 bases, there was a span of 10 bases. CDR3 coding DNA: TGTGCCATCAGTGAGTCTTGGGGGGAAAGCACAGATACGCAGTATTTT. Its translation is CAISESWGESTDTQYF.

The V gene is TRBV13, the J gene TRBJ2-7; 13 bases align to TRBD2. The CDR3 totals 20 residues. Germline values: CDR1 PRHDT, CDR2 FYEKMQ (reference sequence). Trimming cost V 4 bases and J 4 bases; bases outside gene matches: 19. The CDR3 sequence is CASSSAPGLAGPTSPYEQYF. In DNA form, the CDR3 reads TGTGCCAGCAGCTCCGCACCGGGACTAGCGGGACCTACCTCCCCATACGAGCAGTACTTC.

In this sample, this clone turned up a few times. This chain uses TRBV19 with TRBJ2-7; no firm D call. V was clipped by 3 bases and J by 3 bases, with 6 bases between them. The CDR3 is 12 amino acids. Germline CDR1 and CDR2: LNHDA and SQIVND (reference sequence). This chain's CDR3 is CASSILGYEQYF. Written as DNA, the CDR3 is TGTGCCAGTAGTATTCTCGGCTACGAGCAGTACTTC.

The chain couples TRBV9 to TRBJ2-1; a weak D match, TRBD2 (6 bases). This CDR3 contains 12 residues. The germline V and J ends were trimmed by 4 bases and 8 bases, with 10 bases remaining between them. Germline CDR1 is SGDLS and CDR2 is YYNGEE. CDR3 in amino acids: CASSSGGDEQFF. As DNA, the CDR3 is TGTGCCAGCAGCTCTGGAGGGGATGAGCAGTTCTTC.

The chain has TRBV19 and TRBJ2-2; TRBD1 aligns across 8 bases. V lost 3 bases, J lost 10 bases, and 10 bases stayed unmatched. CDR3 length: 15 residues. Per the germline V gene, CDR1 is LNHDA and CDR2 is SQIVND (reference sequence). CDR3 loop: CASSIGTGLSSELFF. The CDR3 region has the DNA TGTGCCAGTAGTATTGGGACAGGCCTTAGTTCGGAGCTGTTTTTT.

The chain links TRBV7-9 to TRBJ2-7; TRBD1 matches at 7 bases. The CDR3 spans 15 residues. CDR1 SEHNR and CDR2 FQNEAQ come from the germline V gene (reference sequence). Losses at the gene ends were 5 bases for V and 0 bases for J; bases not matched to a gene: 7. The CDR3 loop reads CASSEWDSFSYEQYF. The CDR3 DNA sequence: TGTGCCAGCAGCGAATGGGACAGTTTCTCCTACGAGCAGTACTTC.

This chain links TRBV4-3 with TRBJ1-2, with 12 bases aligning to TRBD1. In germline, CDR1 is LGHNA, CDR2 YSLEER. The CDR3 is 16 residues long. J gave up 7 bases and V 4 bases, and 10 bases lay outside the gene matches. The DNA of the CDR3 is TGCGCCAGCAGCCCGGGGACAGGGGGCGCAGCGGGTGGCTACACCTTC. As protein: CASSPGTGGAAGGYTF.

This clone appeared a few times. V usage is TRBV10-1 and J usage is TRBJ1-6, with D possibly matching TRBD1 (6 bases). Germline V lookup: CDR1 WNHNN, CDR2 SYGVQD (reference sequence). Trimming stripped 5 bases from V and 6 bases from J, with 11 bases between. The CDR3 has 14 amino acids. CDR3 sequence reads: CASSNGQSNSPLHF. As DNA, the CDR3 is TGCGCCAGCAGTAATGGACAGAGTAATTCACCCCTCCACTTT.

This clone was detected only once. The chain couples TRBV24-1 to TRBJ2-1, with TRBD2 matching over 14 bases. The CDR3 sequence is 21 residues long. CDR1 and CDR2 from the germline V gene are KGHDR and SFDVKD. Unmatched junction bases numbered 13, after V lost 4 bases and J lost 0 bases. CDR3 bases: TGTGCCACCAGTGAAGCACCGGGACAGGGGACTAGCGGGAGCTCCTACAATGAGCAGTTCTTC. It yields the protein CATSEAPGQGTSGSSYNEQFF.

The rearrangement uses TRBV7-8 and TRBJ2-3, with D tentatively TRBD1 (6 bases). Trimming left V 2 bases short and J 2 bases short, with 23 bases between. In germline, CDR1 is SGHVS, CDR2 FQNEAQ. The CDR3 is 19 residues long. Here the CDR3 reads CASSLHRLGQSTPTDTQYF. Written as DNA, the CDR3 is TGTGCCAGCAGCTTACACCGTCTCGGACAGAGTACCCCCACAGATACGCAGTATTTT.

The chain recombines TRBV7-2 with TRBJ1-2, with 8 positions matching TRBD1. The junction had 11 bases not matched to a gene; V was cut back by 2 bases and J by 3 bases. The length of the CDR3 is 17 residues. CDR1 and CDR2 from the germline V gene are SGHTA and FQGNSA. The CDR3 is CASSLWTGSGYDYGYTF. CDR3 nucleotides: TGTGCCAGCAGCTTATGGACAGGGTCGGGGTACGACTATGGCTACACCTTC.

The genes are TRBV6-5 and TRBJ2-1; TRBD2 might be the D (5 bases). The CDR3 extends over 12 amino acids. The germline V and J ends were trimmed by 7 bases and 4 bases, with 8 bases remaining between them. The germline V gene has CDR1 MNHEY and CDR2 SVGAGI. CDR3 bases: TGTGCCAGCAACGGGGTTTACAATGAGCAGTTCTTC. This translates into CASNGVYNEQFF.

The rearrangement joins TRBV6-5 to TRBJ1-1; D gene ambiguous. The germline V and J ends were trimmed by 5 bases and 11 bases, with 15 bases remaining between them. The germline V gene encodes CDR1 MNHEY and CDR2 SVGAGI. This CDR3 is 12 amino acids long. The CDR3, as DNA: TGTGCCAGCAGTACTGGGAGGGTTCAGGCTTTCTTT. Its translation: CASSTGRVQAFF.

This chain joins TRBV5-4 and TRBJ1-6; unclear D gene. Trimming removed 0 bases at V and 5 bases at J, with 12 bases between. In germline, CDR1 is SGHNT, CDR2 YYREEE (reference sequence). The CDR3 is made up of 16 amino acids. CDR3 bases: TGTGCCAGCAGCTTGGATGCTAGCGGCAATAATTCACCCCTCCACTTT. Its translation is CASSLDASGNNSPLHF.

This chain uses TRBV7-2 with TRBJ1-2; D call uncertain. The CDR3 extends over 11 amino acids. Deletions cut 5 bases from V and 6 bases from J, with 7 bases between. In germline, CDR1 is SGHTA, CDR2 FQGNSA. The DNA of the CDR3 is TGTGCCAGCAGCGTATATAATGGCTACACCTTC. Translating it yields CASSVYNGYTF.